Listed here are 22 T cell receptor beta chains from one sample, sequenced in a study of T cells and copy number aberrations in small-cell lung cancer. The table came from immunoSEQ multiplex PCR; TCRdb's copy has only in-frame clones and leaves some out. Altogether roughly 1,200 clones are present, over 80% being singletons, with the ten largest covering about 5%. Sequenced: tumor tissue. The receptors here all came from a woman aged 45 to 65 with small cell lung cancer.

This clone was recorded only once. The gene calls are TRBV29-1 and TRBJ2-1; 13 bases are shared with TRBD2. There are 15 residues in the CDR3. With 2 bases clipped from V and 7 bases from J, the junction kept 5 bases outside the gene matches. Germline CDR1 and CDR2: SQVTM and ANQGSEA. In DNA form, the CDR3 reads TGCAGCGTTGAACGACTAGCGGGAGGTGGAAATGAGCAGTTCTTC. This codes for CSVERLAGGGNEQFF.

The V gene is TRBV11-3, the J gene TRBJ2-7, with 7 bases lining up with TRBD1. This CDR3 region has 13 residues. With V trimmed by 5 bases and J by 2 bases, 3 bases remained unmatched. Germline V gene lookup returns CDR1 SGHNT and CDR2 YENEEA. CDR3 amino acids: CASSLGQTYEQYF. For the CDR3, the DNA is TGTGCCAGCAGCCTGGGACAGACCTACGAGCAGTACTTC.

The rearrangement uses TRBV2 and TRBJ2-7; tentatively, D is TRBD2 (6 bases). V was cut by 8 bases and J by 5 bases, with 16 bases left in between. This CDR3 has 13 residues. Germline CDR1 and CDR2: SNHLY and FYNNEI. Here the CDR3 reads CASAGMEGNEQYF. DNA for the CDR3: TGTGCCAGCGCTGGTATGGAGGGGAACGAGCAGTACTTC. The whole variable domain, remainder taken from reference TRBV2 and TRBJ2-7, is EPEVTQTPSHQVTQMGQEVILRCVPISNHLYFYWYRQILGQKVEFLVSFYNNEISEKSEIFDDQFSVERPDGSNFTLKIRSTKLEDSAMYFCASAGMEGNEQYFGPGTRLTVT.

The chain employs TRBV6-5 and TRBJ1-3, with D perhaps matching TRBD1 (6 bases). Germline V gives CDR1 MNHEY, CDR2 SVGAGI. The CDR3 extends over 15 amino acids. Trimming removed 0 bases from V and 6 bases from J, with 12 bases in between. CDR3 amino acids: CASSYSRGAENTIYF. In nucleotides, the CDR3 is TGTGCCAGCAGTTACTCGAGGGGGGCTGAAAACACCATATATTTT.

This clone was picked up one time. This chain links TRBV7-3 with TRBJ2-2, with D possibly matching TRBD2 (5 bases). The CDR3 contains 14 residues. Looked up from germline, CDR1 is SGHTA and CDR2 is FQGTGA. With 5 bases removed from V and 7 bases from J, the gap between germline ends came to 14 bases. The CDR3 sequence is CASSPVGADGELFF. CDR3 sequence (DNA): TGTGCCAGCAGCCCGGTAGGAGCGGACGGGGAGCTGTTTTTT.

The V gene is TRBV6-5, the J gene TRBJ2-3; D gene unclear. V gave up 6 bases and J gave up 4 bases, with 5 bases separating them. The CDR3 runs to 11 residues. The germline gives CDR1 MNHEY, CDR2 SVGAGI. The CDR3 reads CASRNADTQYF. The CDR3, as DNA: TGTGCCAGCAGGAACGCAGATACGCAGTATTTT.

Regarding this clone: This sample includes further DNA sequences coding for the same CDR3. The V gene is TRBV27, the J gene TRBJ1-2; D gene ambiguous. V was shortened by 5 bases and J by 3 bases, with 19 bases between the two germline ends. This CDR3 region has 16 residues. Germline V lookup: CDR1 MNHEY, CDR2 SMNVEV (reference sequence). In DNA form, the CDR3 reads TGTGCCAGCAGTCCGTCTTTGGGGAAAACTGACTATGGCTACACCTTC. Translation: CASSPSLGKTDYGYTF.

The CDR3 nucleotides read TGCGCCAGCAGCTTGGGGCAGGGGGGCGATGAGCAGTTCTTC. Translated, it gives CASSLGQGGDEQFF. V gene TRBV5-1 combines with J gene TRBJ2-1; maybe TRBD1 (7 bases). The germline V gene has CDR1 SGHRS and CDR2 YFSETQ. The CDR3 consists of 14 residues. V was pared by 0 bases and J by 8 bases, with 12 bases between.

The chain uses TRBV7-2 and TRBJ2-7; TRBD1 matches at 8 bases. Trimming cost V 5 bases and J 4 bases; bases outside gene matches: 10. This CDR3 comprises 15 residues. Germline V gene lookup returns CDR1 SGHTA and CDR2 FQGNSA. CDR3 in DNA: TGTGCCAGCAGCAGACAGGGGCCGATGGGGTACGAGCAGTACTTC. Translation gives CASSRQGPMGYEQYF.

As concerns this clone: The junction differs from germline at one of its ends, possibly a read error. The chain uses TRBV5-1 and TRBJ2-1; D is possibly TRBD1 or TRBD2 (7 bases each). Germline CDR1 SGHRS, CDR2 YFSETQ. The CDR3 loop spans 15 amino acids. The CDR3, as DNA: TGCGCCCTCAGGGGGGGCCCGAGCTCCTATAATGAGCAGTTCTTC. Amino acids: CALRGGPSSYNEQFF.

The CDR3 DNA sequence: TGTGCCTGCACTGGAAACACCATATATTTT. Translating it yields CACTGNTIYF. The chain employs TRBV30 and TRBJ1-3, with D unresolved. This CDR3 region has 10 residues. V was pared by 6 bases and J by 2 bases, with 2 bases between. The V gene's germline CDR1 is GTSNPN and CDR2 SVGIG (reference sequence).

The V gene is TRBV7-2, the J gene TRBJ2-1; 9 bases fit TRBD1. CDR3 size: 19 residues. Trimming cost V 3 bases and J 2 bases; bases outside gene matches: 14. The germline V gene has CDR1 SGHTA and CDR2 FQGNSA. The CDR3 DNA is TGTGCCAGCAGCTTGAGCCCAACCGACAGGGGGTGGACCTACAATGAGCAGTTCTTC. This codes for CASSLSPTDRGWTYNEQFF.

V is TRBV11-1 and J is TRBJ1-1, with unresolved D. Germline V gene sequence: CDR1 SGHAT, CDR2 FQDESV (reference sequence). CDR3 length equals 13 residues. The V gene lost 1 base and the J gene lost 7 bases, with 10 bases spanning the gap. The CDR3 region is CASSLGTFFEAFF. The CDR3 nucleotides are TGTGCCAGCAGCTTAGGAACATTCTTTGAAGCTTTCTTT. Looking up the rest from reference TRBV11-1 and TRBJ1-1 gives the full variable domain: EAEVAQSPRYKITEKSQAVAFWCDPISGHATLYWYRQILGQGPELLVQFQDESVVDDSQLPKDRFSAERLKGVDSTLKIQPAELGDSAMYLCASSLGTFFEAFFGQGTRLTVV.

This clone showed up just a few times. V gene TRBV28 combines with J gene TRBJ2-5; D gene uncertain. Per the germline V gene, CDR1 is MDHEN and CDR2 is SYDVKM. The CDR3 runs to 14 residues. Trimming stripped 2 bases from V and 2 bases from J, with 9 bases between. The CDR3 sequence: CASSLGRIQETQYF. The DNA of the CDR3 is TGTGCCAGCAGTTTAGGACGTATACAAGAGACCCAGTACTTC.

The chain uses TRBV6-5 and TRBJ1-4; D possibly corresponds to TRBD1 (5 bases). Germline V gene data show CDR1 as MNHEY and CDR2 as SVGAGI. V was shortened by 0 bases and J by 5 bases, with 10 bases between the two germline ends. CDR3 length: 15 residues. CDR3 sequence: CASSYSQGRNEKLFF. The CDR3 nucleotides are TGTGCCAGCAGTTACTCGCAGGGCAGGAATGAAAAACTGTTTTTT.

This clone was recorded once. The chain combines TRBV6-7 with TRBJ2-1, with D perhaps matching TRBD1 (5 bases). TRBV6-7 counts as an open reading frame of uncertain function. The CDR3 is 14 amino acids. V shed 9 bases and J shed 6 bases, with 18 bases lying between them. CDR3 protein: CARKGSHQGNEQFF. Here the CDR3 DNA reads TGTGCCAGGAAAGGTTCCCACCAGGGCAATGAGCAGTTCTTC.

This chain connects TRBV11-2 to TRBJ2-1, with 9 bases fitting TRBD2. Per germline, CDR1 SGHAT and CDR2 FQNNGV. The CDR3 loop spans 17 amino acids. V gave up 0 bases and J gave up 7 bases; unmatched junction bases: 10. The CDR3 nucleotides read TGTGCCAGCAGCTTAGACCTTCCGGGACTAGCCCTGAATGAGCAGTTCTTC. Protein: CASSLDLPGLALNEQFF.

Written as DNA, the CDR3 is TGTGCCAGCAGCTTAGGGTCTAGCGGCCCCTCCTACAATGAGCAGTTCTTC. It encodes CASSLGSSGPSYNEQFF. The chain couples TRBV11-3 to TRBJ2-1; 7 bases align to TRBD2. V lost 1 base, J lost 0 bases, and 6 bases stayed unmatched. CDR1 SGHNT and CDR2 YENEEA come from the germline V gene. This CDR3 has 17 amino acids.

This clone was observed once. The chain links TRBV10-3 to TRBJ2-7; 10 bases line up with TRBD2. The CDR3 covers 15 residues. After removal of 11 bases from V and 1 base from J, the junction contained 11 bases not matched to a gene. Germline CDR1 ENHRY, CDR2 SYGVKD. CDR3 region: CASEGEREGSYEQYF. As DNA, the CDR3 is TGTGCCTCCGAGGGCGAGCGGGAGGGATCCTACGAGCAGTACTTC.

CDR3 in amino acids: CASSPSWVGGTEAFF. The CDR3 bases are TGCGCCAGCAGCCCCTCGTGGGTGGGGGGGACTGAAGCTTTCTTT. V and J are TRBV4-3 and TRBJ1-1, with D tentatively TRBD1 (5 bases). V was shortened by 4 bases and J by 5 bases, with 17 bases between the two germline ends. The CDR3 sequence is 15 residues long. CDR1 and CDR2 (germline): LGHNA, YSLEER.

The chain is built from TRBV2 and TRBJ1-5; D is perhaps TRBD1 (6 bases). Germline assignment: CDR1 SNHLY and CDR2 FYNNEI. Trimming took off 6 bases at V and 4 bases at J, with 16 bases between the two ends. The CDR3 loop spans 15 amino acids. CDR3 bases: TGTGCCAGCAGGCCCTCCGGACAGCAGAATCAGCCCCAGCATTTT. Translated: CASRPSGQQNQPQHF.

This clone was detected only a few times. The J gene is TRBJ1-3, the V gene TRBV5-1, with D unresolved. Germline CDR1 and CDR2: SGHRS and YFSETQ. V gave up 3 bases and J gave up 1 base, with 8 bases separating them. The CDR3 totals 14 residues. The CDR3 DNA is TGCGCCAGCAGCTCGGGATATTCTGGAAACACCATATATTTT. This codes for CASSSGYSGNTIYF.